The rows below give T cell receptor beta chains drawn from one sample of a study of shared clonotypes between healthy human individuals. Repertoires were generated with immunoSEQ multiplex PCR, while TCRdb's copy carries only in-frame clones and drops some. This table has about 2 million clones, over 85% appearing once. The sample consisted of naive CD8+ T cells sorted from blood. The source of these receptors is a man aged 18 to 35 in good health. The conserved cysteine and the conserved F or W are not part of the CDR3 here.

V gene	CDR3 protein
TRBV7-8	ASSLSSQGGTGELF
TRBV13	ASSLEASGYEQY
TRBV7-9	ASSVGLSYEQY
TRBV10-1	ASSAQGGVGSKNIQY
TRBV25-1	ASSSTRSGRAQEQY
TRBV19	ASSFRSASRSEQY
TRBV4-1	ASSQDTETGAYEQF
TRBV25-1	ATWTGNYGYT
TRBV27	ASSIQTPLLAGYEQY
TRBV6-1	ASSELAGASLAKNIQY
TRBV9	ASSLPGQGSSGNTIY
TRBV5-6	ASSFTPAGGAEAF
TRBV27	ASSTKTGGYPYEQY
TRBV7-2	ASTIGLGVSEQF
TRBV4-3	ASSQAPSGVEQF
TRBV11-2	ASSFEGSYEQY
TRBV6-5	ASSYHLDRAEQY
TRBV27	ASSGRYNEQF
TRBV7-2	ASSLIRNNEQF
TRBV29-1	SVEASSYNEQF
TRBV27	ASSLDRVNEKLF
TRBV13	ASSLWAGANVLT
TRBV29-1	SDQGAEAF
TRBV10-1	ASGTTSYEQY